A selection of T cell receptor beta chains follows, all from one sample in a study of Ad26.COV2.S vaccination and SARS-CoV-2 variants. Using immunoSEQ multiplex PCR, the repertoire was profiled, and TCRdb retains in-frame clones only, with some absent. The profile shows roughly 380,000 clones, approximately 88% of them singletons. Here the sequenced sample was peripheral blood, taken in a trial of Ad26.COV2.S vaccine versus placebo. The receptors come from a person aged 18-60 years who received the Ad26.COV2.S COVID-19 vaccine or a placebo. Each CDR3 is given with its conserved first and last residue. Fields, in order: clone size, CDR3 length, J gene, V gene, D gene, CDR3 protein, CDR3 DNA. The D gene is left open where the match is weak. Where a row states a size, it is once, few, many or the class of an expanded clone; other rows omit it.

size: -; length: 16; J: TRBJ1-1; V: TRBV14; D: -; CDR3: CASSQPWPEFSPEAFF; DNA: TGTGCCAGCAGCCAACCATGGCCCGAATTTAGCCCTGAAGCTTTCTTT
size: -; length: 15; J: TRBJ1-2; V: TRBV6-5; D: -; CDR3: CASSLRGEGAFGYTF; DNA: TGTGCCAGCAGTCTCCGGGGGGAAGGGGCTTTTGGCTACACCTTC
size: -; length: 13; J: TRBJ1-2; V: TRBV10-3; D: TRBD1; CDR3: CATGDRGRDGYTF; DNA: TGTGCCACGGGGGACAGGGGGCGGGATGGCTACACCTTC
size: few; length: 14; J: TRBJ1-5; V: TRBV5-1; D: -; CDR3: CASSFDGDEQPQHF; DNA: TGCGCCAGCAGCTTTGACGGCGATGAGCAGCCCCAGCATTTT
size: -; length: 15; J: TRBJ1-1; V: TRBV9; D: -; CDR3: CASSGDPGPSSPAFF; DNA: TGTGCCAGCAGCGGCGATCCGGGACCGTCCTCCCCGGCTTTCTTT
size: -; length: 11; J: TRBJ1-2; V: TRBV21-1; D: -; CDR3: CASSPQKGYTF; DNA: TGTGCCAGCAGCCCTCAAAAGGGCTACACCTTC
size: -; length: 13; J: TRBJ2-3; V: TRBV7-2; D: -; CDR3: CASSTGRKDTQYF; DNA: TGTGCCAGCAGCACAGGACGGAAAGATACGCAGTATTTT
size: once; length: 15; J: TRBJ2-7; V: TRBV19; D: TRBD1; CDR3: CASSNRDRGPYEQYF; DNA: TGTGCCAGTAGTAACCGGGACAGGGGACCCTACGAGCAGTACTTC
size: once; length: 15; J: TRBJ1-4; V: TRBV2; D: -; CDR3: CASSAGRRTNEKLFF; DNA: TGTGCCAGCAGCGCAGGGAGGCGAACTAATGAAAAACTGTTTTTT
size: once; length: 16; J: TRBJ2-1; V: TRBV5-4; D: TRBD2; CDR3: CASSRPAGGHRGEQFF; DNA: TGTGCCAGCAGCCGACCAGCGGGGGGCCATCGAGGGGAGCAGTTCTTC
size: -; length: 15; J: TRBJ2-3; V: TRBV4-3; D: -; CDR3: CASSQDLDRLNTQYF; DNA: TGCGCCAGCAGCCAAGATTTGGACCGCCTCAATACGCAGTATTTT
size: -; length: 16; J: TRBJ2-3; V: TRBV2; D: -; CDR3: CASSTIRDPDTDTQYF; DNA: TGTGCCAGCAGTACCATTCGGGACCCTGACACAGATACGCAGTATTTT
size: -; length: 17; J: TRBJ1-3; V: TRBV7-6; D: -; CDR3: CASSSREGGSSGNTIYF; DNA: TGTGCCAGCAGCTCCCGGGAGGGGGGGTCCTCTGGAAACACCATATATTTT
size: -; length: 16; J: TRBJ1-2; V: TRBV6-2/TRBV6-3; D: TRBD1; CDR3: CASSYSSYGTADGYTF; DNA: TGTGCCAGCAGTTACTCGAGTTATGGGACAGCAGATGGCTACACCTTC
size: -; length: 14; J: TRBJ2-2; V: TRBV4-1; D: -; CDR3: CASSRSTGTGELFF; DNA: TGCGCCAGCAGCCGATCTACAGGTACCGGGGAGCTGTTTTTT
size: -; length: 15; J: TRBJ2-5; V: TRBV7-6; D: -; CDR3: CASSLVGSPQETQYF; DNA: TGTGCCAGCAGCTTAGTTGGCAGCCCCCAAGAGACCCAGTACTTC